This T cell receptor beta chain was recorded in a study of T cell changes during pregnancy in multiple sclerosis. Generated by immunoSEQ multiplex PCR, the TCRdb table keeps only in-frame clones and is missing some. The profile shows around 44,000 clones, about 85% of them singletons. The CDR3 spans 21 residues. The V segment lost 2 bases and the J segment 0 bases; nucleotides outside the gene matches: 17. Per germline, CDR1 MGHRA and CDR2 YSYEKL. The material was CD4+ T cells from peripheral blood mononuclear cells, obtained in the second trimester of pregnancy. The clonotype comes from a female donor with multiple sclerosis, enrolled in a pregnancy study. The chain is built from TRBV4-1 and TRBJ2-1, with 9 positions matching TRBD2. CDR3 sequence (DNA): TGCGCCAGCAGCCAACCTCCCGGGGTTTCTAGCGGGGCTAGCTCCTACAATGAGCAGTTCTTC. This sequence encodes CASSQPPGVSSGASSYNEQFF.